This entry concerns a single T cell receptor beta chain. Per the study methods: Estimates of nucleated cell counts were drawn from the amplification of reference gene primers. Using immunoSEQ multiplex PCR, the repertoire was profiled, and TCRdb retains in-frame clones only, with some absent. From that table come the V and J calls and clone size; the DNA was used to work out D and trimming. The table has 150,000 to 200,000 clones, more than 90% seen once; the top ten hold 0.5% to 0.6%. The source of the sample is a study of blood T cell repertoires in COVID-19. As for the study in general: Acute and convalescent COVID-19 specimens originated in the United States, Italy and Spain. The cDNA or gDNA used as material had been derived from T cells, B-cell-depleted T cells, or PBMCs.

CDR1 MNHEY and CDR2 SVGEGT come from the germline V gene. The CDR3 is 16 residues long. J was trimmed by 3 bases and V by 2 bases; bases with no gene match: 6. The sample consisted of peripheral blood. This TCR was sampled from a man in his fifties with acute or convalescent COVID-19. V and J are TRBV6-2 or TRBV6-3 and TRBJ2-2; TRBD1 matches 7 bases. The CDR3 loop is CASSYPGTAYTGELFF. As DNA, the CDR3 is TGTGCCAGCAGTTACCCTGGGACAGCATACACCGGGGAGCTGTTTTTT.